This T cell receptor beta chain was sequenced for a study of blood T cell repertoires in COVID-19. On the study more broadly: Researchers got acute and convalescent COVID-19 samples from the United States, Italy and Spain. From T cells, B-cell-depleted T cells, or PBMCs came the material, which was cDNA or gDNA.

Only in-frame clones appear in the TCRdb table, and some are missing; sequencing was by immunoSEQ multiplex PCR. The sample yields 350,000 to 400,000 clones, approximately 93% seen once. Germline V gene data show CDR1 as MNHEY and CDR2 as SMNVEV (reference sequence). The CDR3 runs to 15 residues. The ends were cut back, 5 bases at V and 7 bases at J, with 15 bases in the middle. The TCR sequence derives from a woman aged 40 to 50 who had been exposed to COVID-19. The sample comprised PBMCs or T cells enriched from blood (not recorded which). V is TRBV27 and J is TRBJ1-6; D is unclear. The CDR3 nucleotides are TGTGCCAGCAGTCCCGGAGGGAGGAGAAATTCACCCCTCCACTTT. Translating it yields CASSPGGRRNSPLHF.